These T cell receptor beta chains were read from a single sample in a study of CD8+ T cells in alopecia areata. Data came from immunoSEQ multiplex PCR; TCRdb stores just in-frame clones and leaves some out. Of approximately 43,000 clones in the sample, approximately 65% are singletons; the top ten hold roughly 22%. The starting material was CD8+ T cells sorted from blood, obtained at week 4, from a patient treated with tofacitinib. These receptors came from a human donor with alopecia areata. CDR3s include the opening cysteine and the closing phenylalanine or tryptophan. A D gene is named only where the DNA matches it firmly. For some rows the clone size is stated as once, few or many, or as a class when expanded; others skip it.

clone size: once; D gene: NA; V gene: TRBV27; J gene: TRBJ2-7; CDR3 protein: CASSPFGGGSEQYF; CDR3 DNA: TGTGCCAGCAGTCCGTTCGGTGGAGGGTCCGAGCAGTACTTC
clone size: NA; D gene: NA; V gene: TRBV30; J gene: TRBJ1-2; CDR3 protein: CAWTQQIRTLTDYTF; CDR3 DNA: TGTGCCTGGACCCAACAGATCCGCACACTAACTGACTACACCTTC
clone size: NA; D gene: NA; V gene: TRBV6-6; J gene: TRBJ1-1; CDR3 protein: CASSYGGATEAFF; CDR3 DNA: TGTGCCAGCAGTTACGGGGGGGCGACTGAAGCTTTCTTT
clone size: NA; D gene: TRBD2; V gene: TRBV5-1; J gene: TRBJ2-3; CDR3 protein: CASSLVSGGAGTDTQYF; CDR3 DNA: TGCGCCAGCAGCTTGGTGAGCGGGGGGGCCGGCACAGATACGCAGTATTTT
clone size: NA; D gene: NA; V gene: TRBV7-2; J gene: TRBJ2-2; CDR3 protein: CASSPQRTGELFF; CDR3 DNA: TGTGCCAGCAGCCCGCAAAGGACCGGGGAGCTGTTTTTT
clone size: NA; D gene: TRBD2; V gene: TRBV4-3; J gene: TRBJ2-7; CDR3 protein: CASSQEWASGGKEQYF; CDR3 DNA: TGCGCCAGCAGCCAAGAGTGGGCTAGCGGGGGGAAAGAGCAGTACTTC
clone size: few; D gene: NA; V gene: TRBV29-1; J gene: TRBJ2-7; CDR3 protein: CSVVGSNEQYF; CDR3 DNA: TGCAGCGTTGTTGGGTCCAACGAGCAGTACTTC
clone size: NA; D gene: NA; V gene: TRBV6-6; J gene: TRBJ1-5; CDR3 protein: CASSSVGASNQPQHF; CDR3 DNA: TGTGCCAGCAGTTCGGTAGGGGCCAGCAATCAGCCCCAGCATTTT
clone size: NA; D gene: NA; V gene: TRBV29-1; J gene: TRBJ2-1; CDR3 protein: CSVEDRNEQFF; CDR3 DNA: TGCAGCGTTGAAGATAGGAATGAGCAGTTCTTC
clone size: few; D gene: NA; V gene: TRBV29-1; J gene: TRBJ1-2; CDR3 protein: CSVRREQDYGYTF; CDR3 DNA: TGCAGCGTTCGTCGAGAACAGGACTATGGCTACACCTTC
clone size: once; D gene: NA; V gene: TRBV27; J gene: TRBJ2-3; CDR3 protein: CASWGGASTDTQYF; CDR3 DNA: TGTGCCAGCTGGGGTGGAGCTAGCACAGATACGCAGTATTTT
clone size: NA; D gene: NA; V gene: TRBV4-3; J gene: TRBJ2-1; CDR3 protein: CASSQVSTDYNEQFF; CDR3 DNA: TGCGCCAGCAGCCAAGTTAGTACAGACTACAATGAGCAGTTCTTC
clone size: NA; D gene: NA; V gene: TRBV7-3; J gene: TRBJ1-6; CDR3 protein: CASSLGKGSNTPLHF; CDR3 DNA: TGTGCCAGCAGCTTGGGAAAAGGGTCCAATACACCCCTCCACTTT
clone size: few; D gene: NA; V gene: TRBV29-1; J gene: TRBJ1-3; CDR3 protein: CSAEGTPRNTIYF; CDR3 DNA: TGCAGCGCCGAGGGAACCCCAAGAAACACCATATATTTT
clone size: NA; D gene: TRBD2; V gene: TRBV29-1; J gene: TRBJ2-1; CDR3 protein: CSALGGSYNEQFF; CDR3 DNA: TGCAGCGCCCTGGGGGGGTCCTACAATGAGCAGTTCTTC
clone size: NA; D gene: NA; V gene: TRBV4-3; J gene: TRBJ1-6; CDR3 protein: CASSQDRTAYNSPLHF; CDR3 DNA: TGCGCCAGCAGCCAAGATCGTACAGCCTATAATTCACCCCTCCACTTT
clone size: NA; D gene: NA; V gene: TRBV25-1; J gene: TRBJ2-7; CDR3 protein: CASRFAHEQYF; CDR3 DNA: TGTGCCAGCAGGTTCGCCCACGAGCAGTACTTC
clone size: few; D gene: TRBD2; V gene: TRBV13; J gene: TRBJ2-7; CDR3 protein: CASSFSAGAYEQYF; CDR3 DNA: TGTGCCAGCAGCTTTTCAGCGGGGGCTTACGAGCAGTACTTC
clone size: NA; D gene: NA; V gene: TRBV14; J gene: TRBJ1-1; CDR3 protein: CASSLRESRTEAFF; CDR3 DNA: TGTGCCAGCAGCCTCAGAGAGTCGAGGACTGAAGCTTTCTTT
clone size: NA; D gene: NA; V gene: TRBV27; J gene: TRBJ1-1; CDR3 protein: CASAGGGTEAFF; CDR3 DNA: TGTGCCAGTGCCGGGGGCGGAACTGAAGCTTTCTTT
clone size: NA; D gene: NA; V gene: TRBV2; J gene: TRBJ2-1; CDR3 protein: CASDPTQGNEQFF; CDR3 DNA: TGTGCCAGCGACCCAACGCAGGGAAATGAGCAGTTCTTC
clone size: once; D gene: NA; V gene: TRBV7-8; J gene: TRBJ2-7; CDR3 protein: CASSLESSYEQYF; CDR3 DNA: TGTGCCAGCAGCTTAGAGAGCTCCTACGAGCAGTACTTC
clone size: few; D gene: TRBD1; V gene: TRBV25-1; J gene: TRBJ2-7; CDR3 protein: CASSGDRSSYEQYF; CDR3 DNA: TGTGCCAGCAGTGGGGACAGGAGCTCCTACGAGCAGTACTTC
clone size: once; D gene: NA; V gene: TRBV29-1; J gene: TRBJ1-2; CDR3 protein: CSVVGQQGTNYGYTF; CDR3 DNA: TGCAGCGTTGTTGGGCAACAGGGAACTAACTATGGCTACACCTTC
clone size: NA; D gene: NA; V gene: TRBV15; J gene: TRBJ2-3; CDR3 protein: CATSKRQSSTDTQYF; CDR3 DNA: TGTGCCACCAGCAAACGACAGTCTAGCACAGATACGCAGTATTTT
clone size: few; D gene: TRBD1; V gene: TRBV13; J gene: TRBJ2-7; CDR3 protein: CASSSQGSEQYF; CDR3 DNA: TGTGCCAGCAGCTCACAGGGGTCCGAGCAGTACTTC
clone size: NA; D gene: NA; V gene: TRBV30; J gene: TRBJ2-7; CDR3 protein: CAWSVDRSYEQYF; CDR3 DNA: TGTGCCTGGAGTGTAGACAGATCCTACGAGCAGTACTTC
clone size: NA; D gene: NA; V gene: TRBV25-1; J gene: TRBJ1-1; CDR3 protein: CASSESPPGDGPNTEAFF; CDR3 DNA: TGTGCCAGCAGTGAATCACCCCCGGGGGACGGCCCGAACACTGAAGCTTTCTTT
clone size: few; D gene: NA; V gene: TRBV30; J gene: TRBJ2-1; CDR3 protein: CAWSPDDGGRSYNEQFF; CDR3 DNA: TGTGCCTGGAGTCCTGACGATGGGGGGCGCTCCTACAATGAGCAGTTCTTC
clone size: few; D gene: TRBD1; V gene: TRBV29-1; J gene: TRBJ1-1; CDR3 protein: CSVMTIDRGTEAFF; CDR3 DNA: TGCAGCGTTATGACCATCGACAGGGGCACTGAAGCTTTCTTT
clone size: few; D gene: NA; V gene: TRBV6-6; J gene: TRBJ1-4; CDR3 protein: CASSDRSNEKLFF; CDR3 DNA: TGTGCCAGCAGTGACCGGTCGAATGAAAAACTGTTTTTT
clone size: NA; D gene: TRBD2; V gene: TRBV29-1; J gene: TRBJ2-7; CDR3 protein: CSVQGTGTNSYEQYF; CDR3 DNA: TGCAGCGTCCAAGGAACCGGGACTAACTCCTACGAGCAGTACTTC
clone size: once; D gene: TRBD2; V gene: TRBV15; J gene: TRBJ2-7; CDR3 protein: CATGGGREQYF; CDR3 DNA: TGTGCCACCGGCGGGGGGCGGGAGCAGTACTTC
clone size: NA; D gene: TRBD1; V gene: TRBV14; J gene: TRBJ2-7; CDR3 protein: CASSQVGTGEEQYF; CDR3 DNA: TGTGCCAGCAGCCAAGTTGGGACAGGGGAGGAGCAGTACTTC
clone size: NA; D gene: NA; V gene: TRBV4-1; J gene: TRBJ2-7; CDR3 protein: CASSQVTSSGEQYF; CDR3 DNA: TGCGCCAGCAGCCAAGTAACTAGTTCAGGCGAGCAGTACTTC
clone size: NA; D gene: NA; V gene: TRBV29-1; J gene: TRBJ1-2; CDR3 protein: CSVTPGPGEDGYTF; CDR3 DNA: TGCAGCGTTACCCCTGGGCCAGGGGAGGATGGCTACACCTTC
clone size: NA; D gene: NA; V gene: TRBV7-2; J gene: TRBJ2-7; CDR3 protein: CASSLDGGPIEQYF; CDR3 DNA: TGTGCCAGCAGCTTAGACGGGGGGCCGATCGAGCAGTACTTC
clone size: NA; D gene: NA; V gene: TRBV15; J gene: TRBJ2-5; CDR3 protein: CATSREGGGETQYF; CDR3 DNA: TGTGCCACCAGCAGAGAGGGAGGGGGAGAGACCCAGTACTTC
clone size: NA; D gene: NA; V gene: TRBV6-4; J gene: TRBJ2-5; CDR3 protein: CASSIETQYF; CDR3 DNA: TGTGCCAGCAGTATAGAGACCCAGTACTTC
clone size: NA; D gene: TRBD1; V gene: TRBV19; J gene: TRBJ2-7; CDR3 protein: CASTSGTGVYEQYF; CDR3 DNA: TGTGCCAGTACCTCCGGGACAGGGGTCTACGAGCAGTACTTC
clone size: NA; D gene: TRBD2; V gene: TRBV2; J gene: TRBJ2-1; CDR3 protein: CASSESGGPNNEQFF; CDR3 DNA: TGTGCCAGCAGCGAGAGCGGGGGGCCGAACAATGAGCAGTTCTTC
clone size: NA; D gene: NA; V gene: TRBV6-5; J gene: TRBJ2-2; CDR3 protein: CASGIGVSPGELFF; CDR3 DNA: TGTGCCAGCGGGATAGGCGTATCCCCCGGGGAGCTGTTTTTT
clone size: once; D gene: NA; V gene: TRBV5-1; J gene: TRBJ2-1; CDR3 protein: CASSLGSNEQFF; CDR3 DNA: TGCGCCAGCAGCTTGGGAAGCAATGAGCAGTTCTTC
clone size: NA; D gene: NA; V gene: TRBV14; J gene: TRBJ1-2; CDR3 protein: CASSHTGTYGYTF; CDR3 DNA: TGTGCCAGCAGTCACACAGGGACCTATGGCTACACCTTC
clone size: NA; D gene: TRBD2; V gene: TRBV4-3; J gene: TRBJ2-1; CDR3 protein: CASSQETVIAGGPFEQFF; CDR3 DNA: TGCGCCAGCAGCCAAGAGACCGTAATAGCGGGGGGGCCTTTTGAGCAGTTCTTC
clone size: NA; D gene: TRBD2; V gene: TRBV9; J gene: TRBJ2-1; CDR3 protein: CASSSLGTSGGDEQFF; CDR3 DNA: TGTGCCAGCAGCTCCCTTGGGACTAGCGGGGGAGATGAGCAGTTCTTC
clone size: NA; D gene: NA; V gene: TRBV5-1; J gene: TRBJ1-1; CDR3 protein: CASSLAEGGTEAFF; CDR3 DNA: TGCGCCAGCAGCTTGGCCGAGGGTGGCACTGAAGCTTTCTTT
clone size: NA; D gene: TRBD2; V gene: TRBV7-8; J gene: TRBJ2-3; CDR3 protein: CASSPWDYTDTQYF; CDR3 DNA: TGTGCCAGCAGCCCATGGGACTACACAGATACGCAGTATTTT
clone size: NA; D gene: TRBD1; V gene: TRBV6-6; J gene: TRBJ1-2; CDR3 protein: CASSYSLTGTSGYTF; CDR3 DNA: TGTGCCAGCAGTTACTCCCTGACAGGGACTAGTGGCTACACCTTC
clone size: NA; D gene: NA; V gene: TRBV4-2; J gene: TRBJ2-6; CDR3 protein: CASSQVGGFGANVLTF; CDR3 DNA: TGTGCCAGCAGCCAAGTCGGAGGGTTTGGGGCCAACGTCCTGACTTTC